The rows below give T cell receptor beta chains drawn from one sample of a study of T cell changes during pregnancy in multiple sclerosis. Sequencing used immunoSEQ multiplex PCR; TCRdb keeps in-frame clones, though not all of them. The table has 70,000 to 100,000 clones, over 80% seen once; the top ten hold roughly 1%. Sequences were derived from peripheral blood, sampled in the first trimester of pregnancy. The receptors were sampled from a female donor with multiple sclerosis, enrolled in a pregnancy study. The CDR3 runs from the conserved cysteine through the conserved F or W. Each record gives: J gene, clone size, V gene, D gene, CDR3 protein, CDR3 DNA. A D gene is named only where the DNA matches it firmly. Not all rows give a size; the values are once, few, many and, for expanded clones, a class.

J gene: TRBJ2-1; clone size: .; V gene: TRBV4-1; D gene: TRBD2; CDR3 protein: CASSQAGGSSYNEQFF; CDR3 DNA: TGCGCCAGCAGCCAAGCGGGCGGGAGCTCCTACAATGAGCAGTTCTTC
J gene: TRBJ1-1; clone size: .; V gene: TRBV27; D gene: .; CDR3 protein: CASSSTWVSGTEAFF; CDR3 DNA: TGTGCCAGCAGTTCTACTTGGGTGTCGGGCACTGAAGCTTTCTTT
J gene: TRBJ2-3; clone size: .; V gene: TRBV5-4; D gene: .; CDR3 protein: CASSEGGTDTQYF; CDR3 DNA: TGTGCCAGCAGCGAGGGGGGCACAGATACGCAGTATTTT
J gene: TRBJ2-3; clone size: .; V gene: TRBV7-3; D gene: TRBD2; CDR3 protein: CASSPQGGGAGGHTDTQYF; CDR3 DNA: TGTGCCAGCAGCCCGCAGGGAGGTGGGGCGGGGGGACACACAGATACGCAGTATTTT
J gene: TRBJ1-1; clone size: once; V gene: TRBV6-5; D gene: TRBD1; CDR3 protein: CASSYSMGRGLNEAFF; CDR3 DNA: TGTGCCAGCAGTTACTCGATGGGCAGGGGGCTTAATGAAGCTTTCTTT
J gene: TRBJ2-7; clone size: .; V gene: TRBV2; D gene: TRBD1; CDR3 protein: CASHPRLRQGEQYF; CDR3 DNA: TGTGCCAGCCACCCCCGGCTTCGACAGGGCGAGCAGTACTTC
J gene: TRBJ1-1; clone size: .; V gene: TRBV10-3; D gene: .; CDR3 protein: CAISGQVGNTEAFF; CDR3 DNA: TGTGCCATCAGTGGACAGGTTGGGAACACTGAAGCTTTCTTT
J gene: TRBJ1-5; clone size: once; V gene: TRBV19; D gene: .; CDR3 protein: CASSMGLGAQHF; CDR3 DNA: TGTGCCAGTAGTATGGGATTAGGGGCCCAGCATTTT
J gene: TRBJ2-3; clone size: .; V gene: TRBV5-1; D gene: .; CDR3 protein: CASSLDPGVGTQYF; CDR3 DNA: TGCGCCAGCAGCTTGGATCCGGGGGTGGGGACGCAGTATTTT
J gene: TRBJ1-6; clone size: .; V gene: TRBV2; D gene: .; CDR3 protein: CASVRGSDSPLHF; CDR3 DNA: TGTGCCAGCGTACGGGGGAGCGATTCACCCCTCCACTTT
J gene: TRBJ2-5; clone size: .; V gene: TRBV28; D gene: .; CDR3 protein: CASSIRQTQYF; CDR3 DNA: TGTGCCAGCAGTATCCGACAAACCCAGTACTTC
J gene: TRBJ2-1; clone size: .; V gene: TRBV1; D gene: .; CDR3 protein: CTSSQALAGANNEQFF; CDR3 DNA: TGCACCAGCAGCCAAGCACTAGCGGGAGCCAACAATGAGCAGTTCTTC
J gene: TRBJ2-5; clone size: .; V gene: TRBV10-3; D gene: TRBD2; CDR3 protein: CAIRAGGPGETQYF; CDR3 DNA: TGTGCCATCAGAGCGGGGGGGCCGGGTGAGACCCAGTACTTC
J gene: TRBJ2-2; clone size: .; V gene: TRBV19; D gene: .; CDR3 protein: CASSIRGARGELFF; CDR3 DNA: TGTGCCAGTAGTATACGGGGGGCCCGCGGGGAGCTGTTTTTT
J gene: TRBJ1-3; clone size: few; V gene: TRBV4-1; D gene: .; CDR3 protein: CASTSQVSGNTIYF; CDR3 DNA: TGCGCCAGCACCTCACAGGTCTCTGGAAACACCATATATTTT
J gene: TRBJ2-1; clone size: .; V gene: TRBV7-8; D gene: TRBD2; CDR3 protein: CASSLGRLAGSSYNEQFF; CDR3 DNA: TGTGCCAGCAGCTTAGGGCGACTAGCGGGTAGCTCCTACAATGAGCAGTTCTTC
J gene: TRBJ2-3; clone size: .; V gene: TRBV7-3; D gene: TRBD2; CDR3 protein: CASSSRASGNTDTQYF; CDR3 DNA: TGTGCCAGCAGCTCTCGCGCTAGCGGAAACACAGATACGCAGTATTTT
J gene: TRBJ2-2; clone size: once; V gene: TRBV9; D gene: .; CDR3 protein: CASSVAVSGELFF; CDR3 DNA: TGTGCCAGCAGCGTAGCGGTTTCCGGGGAGCTGTTTTTT
J gene: TRBJ2-1; clone size: .; V gene: TRBV7-3; D gene: .; CDR3 protein: CASSPWGLADSYNEQFF; CDR3 DNA: TGTGCCAGCAGCCCATGGGGGCTAGCGGACTCCTACAATGAGCAGTTCTTC
J gene: TRBJ1-2; clone size: once; V gene: TRBV19; D gene: TRBD1; CDR3 protein: CASLPPGQGFYGYTF; CDR3 DNA: TGTGCCAGTCTCCCTCCGGGACAGGGTTTCTATGGCTACACCTTC
J gene: TRBJ1-5; clone size: .; V gene: TRBV5-1; D gene: .; CDR3 protein: CASSPGQKNQPQHF; CDR3 DNA: TGCGCCAGCAGCCCAGGACAAAAAAATCAGCCCCAGCATTTT
J gene: TRBJ2-5; clone size: .; V gene: TRBV11-2; D gene: TRBD2; CDR3 protein: CASSLAGGGGTQYF; CDR3 DNA: TGTGCCAGCAGCTTAGCGGGAGGCGGGGGGACCCAGTACTTC
J gene: TRBJ2-7; clone size: .; V gene: TRBV4-1; D gene: TRBD2; CDR3 protein: CASSQGLASRYEQYF; CDR3 DNA: TGCGCCAGCAGCCAAGGACTAGCTAGCCGCTACGAGCAGTACTTC
J gene: TRBJ1-3; clone size: .; V gene: TRBV7-2; D gene: TRBD1; CDR3 protein: CASSTQPGTGSGNTIYF; CDR3 DNA: TGTGCCAGCAGCACCCAACCCGGGACAGGATCTGGAAACACCATATATTTT
J gene: TRBJ2-1; clone size: .; V gene: TRBV6-5; D gene: .; CDR3 protein: CASSYSHSGGNEQFF; CDR3 DNA: TGTGCCAGCAGTTACTCACACAGTGGAGGGAATGAGCAGTTCTTC
J gene: TRBJ1-5; clone size: .; V gene: TRBV7-2; D gene: TRBD1; CDR3 protein: CASSSTGKFQPQHF; CDR3 DNA: TGTGCCAGCAGCTCGACAGGGAAATTCCAGCCCCAGCATTTT
J gene: TRBJ2-2; clone size: .; V gene: TRBV7-6; D gene: .; CDR3 protein: CASSRQHTGELFF; CDR3 DNA: TGTGCCAGCAGCAGACAGCACACCGGGGAGCTGTTTTTT
J gene: TRBJ2-1; clone size: .; V gene: TRBV10-3; D gene: TRBD2; CDR3 protein: CAISLSGGAFDEQFF; CDR3 DNA: TGTGCCATCAGTCTTAGCGGGGGGGCTTTCGATGAGCAGTTCTTC
J gene: TRBJ1-2; clone size: .; V gene: TRBV5-8; D gene: .; CDR3 protein: CASSLEARVNYGYTF; CDR3 DNA: TGTGCCAGCAGCTTGGAAGCCAGGGTAAACTATGGCTACACCTTC
J gene: TRBJ2-3; clone size: .; V gene: TRBV6-5; D gene: TRBD2; CDR3 protein: CASSYSSGVTQYF; CDR3 DNA: TGTGCCAGCAGTTACTCCAGCGGGGTTACGCAGTATTTT
J gene: TRBJ1-2; clone size: .; V gene: TRBV5-1; D gene: .; CDR3 protein: CASSLKGDSDGYTF; CDR3 DNA: TGCGCCAGCAGCTTGAAAGGGGACTCGGACGGCTACACCTTC
J gene: TRBJ2-7; clone size: .; V gene: TRBV7-9; D gene: TRBD2; CDR3 protein: CASSFPPSSGRSFEQYF; CDR3 DNA: TGTGCCAGCAGCTTCCCTCCCTCCAGCGGGAGGTCCTTCGAGCAGTACTTC
J gene: TRBJ2-7; clone size: .; V gene: TRBV27; D gene: .; CDR3 protein: CASSLAGQPAYEQYF; CDR3 DNA: TGTGCCAGCAGTTTAGCGGGTCAACCCGCCTACGAGCAGTACTTC
J gene: TRBJ1-2; clone size: .; V gene: TRBV19; D gene: .; CDR3 protein: CASSEQQYLYTF; CDR3 DNA: TGTGCCAGTAGTGAACAGCAGTATCTCTACACCTTC
J gene: TRBJ1-5; clone size: .; V gene: TRBV19; D gene: .; CDR3 protein: CASSIGGNNQPQHF; CDR3 DNA: TGTGCCAGTAGTATCGGGGGGAACAATCAGCCCCAGCATTTT
J gene: TRBJ2-7; clone size: .; V gene: TRBV6-1; D gene: TRBD1; CDR3 protein: CASSERDSYEQYF; CDR3 DNA: TGTGCCAGCAGTGAACGGGACAGCTACGAGCAGTACTTC
J gene: TRBJ2-3; clone size: .; V gene: TRBV7-3; D gene: .; CDR3 protein: CASSPEGGAGDTQYF; CDR3 DNA: TGTGCCAGCAGCCCCGAAGGGGGGGCGGGAGATACGCAGTATTTT
J gene: TRBJ2-3; clone size: .; V gene: TRBV5-1; D gene: TRBD2; CDR3 protein: CASSFLSGTSTDTQYF; CDR3 DNA: TGCGCCAGCAGCTTCCTTAGCGGGACTAGCACAGATACGCAGTATTTT
J gene: TRBJ2-3; clone size: .; V gene: TRBV27; D gene: TRBD1; CDR3 protein: CASRLTGEPSTDTQYF; CDR3 DNA: TGTGCCAGCAGACTAACAGGGGAGCCTAGCACAGATACGCAGTATTTT
J gene: TRBJ1-5; clone size: .; V gene: TRBV27; D gene: .; CDR3 protein: CASSLGNRGNQPQHF; CDR3 DNA: TGTGCCAGCAGTTTGGGTAACAGGGGCAATCAGCCCCAGCATTTT
J gene: TRBJ2-5; clone size: .; V gene: TRBV27; D gene: TRBD2; CDR3 protein: CASSSLAGGPVETQYF; CDR3 DNA: TGTGCCAGCAGTTCCTTAGCGGGAGGGCCGGTGGAGACCCAGTACTTC
J gene: TRBJ2-1; clone size: .; V gene: TRBV5-8; D gene: TRBD1; CDR3 protein: CASSPRGTGSNEQFF; CDR3 DNA: TGTGCCAGCAGCCCCCGTGGGACAGGGTCCAATGAGCAGTTCTTC
J gene: TRBJ2-7; clone size: .; V gene: TRBV5-1; D gene: TRBD2; CDR3 protein: CASSLAASGGPSSYEQYF; CDR3 DNA: TGCGCCAGCAGCTTGGCCGCTAGCGGGGGGCCGAGCTCCTACGAGCAGTACTTC
J gene: TRBJ1-1; clone size: .; V gene: TRBV2; D gene: .; CDR3 protein: CASSDWRGQGTEAFF; CDR3 DNA: TGTGCCAGCAGTGATTGGCGGGGGCAGGGTACTGAAGCTTTCTTT